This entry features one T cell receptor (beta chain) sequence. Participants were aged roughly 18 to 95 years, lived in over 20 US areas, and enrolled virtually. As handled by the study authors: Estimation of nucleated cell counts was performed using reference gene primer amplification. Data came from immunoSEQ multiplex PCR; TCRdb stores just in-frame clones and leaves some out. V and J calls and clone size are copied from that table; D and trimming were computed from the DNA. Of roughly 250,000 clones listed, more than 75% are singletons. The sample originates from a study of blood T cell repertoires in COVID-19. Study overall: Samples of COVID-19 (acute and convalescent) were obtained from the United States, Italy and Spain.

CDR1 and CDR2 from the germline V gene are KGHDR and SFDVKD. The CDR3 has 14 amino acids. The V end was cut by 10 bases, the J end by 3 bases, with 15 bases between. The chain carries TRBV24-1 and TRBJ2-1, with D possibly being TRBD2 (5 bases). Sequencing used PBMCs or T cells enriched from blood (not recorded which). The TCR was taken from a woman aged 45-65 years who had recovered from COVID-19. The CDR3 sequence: CATLGSGDYNEQFF. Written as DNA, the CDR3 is TGTGCCACGTTGGGGAGCGGAGACTACAATGAGCAGTTCTTC.